The 21 T cell receptor beta chains given below trace back to one sample, sequenced in a study of identical twins. MiXCR, applied by TCRdb to the 5' RACE reads, yields one record per CDR3 protein. The sample has 600,000 to 700,000 distinct CDR3 sequences; over 20% are singletons. The sample also formed part of further work on T cells expressing NK-cell markers.

The sample consisted of PBMCs. These TCRs come from a young woman in good health.

This clonotype was recorded a few times. The J gene is TRBJ1-1, the V gene TRBV2; 7 bases match TRBD1. With V trimmed by 4 bases and J by 4 bases, 12 bases remained unmatched. Germline V gives CDR1 SNHLY, CDR2 FYNNEI. The CDR3 loop spans 16 amino acids. In DNA, the CDR3 is TGTGCCAGCAGTGCGGAAGGGGGCTATCGGGGCACTGAAGCTTTCTTT. Translating it yields CASSAEGGYRGTEAFF.

This clonotype was counted at least ten times. V and J are TRBV12-3 or TRBV12-4 and TRBJ2-7; either TRBD1 or TRBD2 may fit D (5 bases each). CDR3 size: 12 residues. The V end lost 3 bases, the J end lost 5 bases, and 8 bases lay between the germline ends. CDR3 bases: TGTGCCAGCAGTTTTGGGGGAGACGAGCAGTACTTC. Its translation is CASSFGGDEQYF.

Ten or more counts support this clonotype. The rearrangement links TRBV9 to TRBJ2-1; possible D gene TRBD2, 6 bases. Germline CDR1 reads SGDLS; CDR2 reads YYNGEE. The V end was cut by 0 bases, the J end by 5 bases, with 12 bases between. This CDR3 is built from 15 residues. The CDR3 DNA follows: TGTGCCAGCAGCGTAGGTTTCTCGGGAGACAATGAGCAGTTCTTC. Amino acid sequence: CASSVGFSGDNEQFF.

V is TRBV7-9 and J is TRBJ2-1; 7 nucleotides match TRBD2. CDR1 is SEHNR and CDR2 is FQNEAQ in the germline V gene (reference sequence). CDR3 size: 14 residues. The V gene end was trimmed by 8 bases and the J gene end by 7 bases; junction bases not matched to a gene: 11. Here the CDR3 DNA reads TGTGCCAGCGATTCGGCTGGGGGGGGGAATGAGCAGTTCTTC. Protein sequence: CASDSAGGGNEQFF.

There are a few counts of this clonotype. The V call is TRBV25-1, the J call TRBJ2-5, with D unclear. CDR3 size: 14 residues. Between the trimmed V and J ends, which lost 2 bases and 4 bases, there was a span of 11 bases. Germline V CDR1 and CDR2: MGHDK, SYGVNS. This chain's CDR3 is CASSEPKWPETQYF. Written as DNA, the CDR3 is TGTGCCAGCAGTGAACCCAAGTGGCCAGAGACCCAGTACTTC.

The gene calls are TRBV20-1 and TRBJ2-3; 15 bases map to TRBD2. J lost 5 bases, V lost 4 bases, and 7 bases had no gene match. The CDR3 is made up of 16 amino acids. Germline lookup yields CDR1 DFQATT and CDR2 SNEGSKA (reference sequence). CDR3 in amino acids: CSAKGLAGGPGDTQYF. The CDR3, as DNA: TGCAGTGCTAAAGGACTAGCGGGGGGGCCAGGAGATACGCAGTATTTT.

The chain links TRBV5-5 to TRBJ2-1; a possible D gene is TRBD2 (7 bases). CDR3 length: 15 amino acids. Trimming removed 5 bases from V and 7 bases from J, with 19 bases in between. CDR1 and CDR2 (germline): SGHKS, YYEKEE (reference sequence). CDR3 residues: CASRMMGGAGNEQFF. CDR3 sequence (DNA): TGTGCCAGCAGAATGATGGGGGGGGCGGGGAATGAGCAGTTCTTC.

This clonotype has a count of ten or more. The genes are TRBV12-3 or TRBV12-4 and TRBJ2-5; the D gene is possibly TRBD1 (6 bases). V was clipped by 7 bases and J by 2 bases, with 20 bases between them. The CDR3 sequence is 16 residues long. The CDR3 reads CASTPQRWTEQETQYF. The CDR3 DNA follows: TGTGCCAGCACCCCACAACGGTGGACAGAACAAGAGACCCAGTACTTC.

J is TRBJ2-7 and V is TRBV27; the D call may be TRBD1 or TRBD2 (6 bases each). V was clipped by 3 bases and J by 7 bases, with 13 bases between them. The V gene's germline CDR1 is MNHEY and CDR2 SMNVEV (reference sequence). The CDR3 runs to 13 residues. CDR3 DNA sequence: TGTGCCAGCAGTTTTCGGGGGCCGGGGGAGCAGTACTTC. This translates into CASSFRGPGEQYF.

V is TRBV7-9 and J is TRBJ2-1; 7 bases map to TRBD2. J gave up 3 bases and V 5 bases, and 10 bases lay outside the gene matches. CDR1 is SEHNR and CDR2 is FQNEAQ in the germline V gene (reference sequence). The CDR3 totals 16 residues. This CDR3 reads CASSPGVAGVYNEQFF. DNA of the CDR3: TGTGCCAGCAGCCCCGGGGTGGCGGGAGTCTACAATGAGCAGTTCTTC.

This clonotype was picked up many times. The V and J genes are TRBV2 and TRBJ2-7; 7 nucleotides align to TRBD1. The CDR3 covers 14 residues. Germline-derived CDR1 and CDR2 are SNHLY and FYNNEI. Germline trimming cut 6 bases from V and 0 bases from J; bases unmatched to any gene: 5. The CDR3 region is CASRRTGLSYEQYF. CDR3 nucleotide sequence: TGTGCCAGCAGGAGGACAGGACTCTCCTACGAGCAGTACTTC.

This clonotype was detected only a few times. The chain combines TRBV5-4 with TRBJ2-5, with D perhaps assigned TRBD1 or TRBD2 (6 bases each). Per germline, CDR1 SGHNT and CDR2 YYREEE (reference sequence). With 4 bases removed from V and 2 bases from J, the gap between germline ends came to 15 bases. The CDR3 has 15 amino acids. CDR3: CASSQRGVGQETQYF. CDR3 DNA sequence: TGTGCCAGCAGCCAAAGGGGGGTCGGACAAGAGACCCAGTACTTC. Using reference TRBV5-4 and TRBJ2-5 for the parts outside the CDR3, the full variable domain is ETGVTQSPTHLIKTRGQQVTLRCSSQSGHNTVSWYQQALGQGPQFIFQYYREEENGRGNFPPRFSGLQFPNYSSELNVNALELDDSALYLCASSQRGVGQETQYFGPGTRLLVL.

CDR3 sequence reads: CAISVGGANTEAFF. CDR3 DNA sequence: TGTGCCATCAGTGTAGGGGGCGCGAACACTGAAGCTTTCTTT. V and J are TRBV10-3 and TRBJ1-1, with TRBD1 matching 7 bases. This CDR3 spans 14 amino acids. The germline V gene encodes CDR1 ENHRY and CDR2 SYGVKD. Trimming took 4 bases from V and 1 from J; bases not matched to a gene: 3.

This clonotype was observed a handful of times. The V gene is TRBV29-1, the J gene TRBJ2-7; the D gene is possibly TRBD2 (6 bases). This CDR3 spans 14 amino acids. V was clipped by 1 base and J by 1 base, with 11 bases between them. Germline V gene data show CDR1 as SQVTM and CDR2 as ANQGSEA. The CDR3 protein is CSVEGQGGSYEQYF. CDR3 DNA: TGCAGCGTTGAAGGCCAGGGAGGTTCCTACGAGCAGTACTTC.

A few counts support this clonotype. V is TRBV4-2 and J is TRBJ1-5; D not resolved. The CDR3 is made up of 16 amino acids. V lost 0 bases and J lost 6, with 15 bases in between. In germline, CDR1 is LGHNA, CDR2 YNFKEQ. In DNA, the CDR3 is TGTGCCAGCAGCCAAGATCTACGGGTATGGGTTCAGCCCCAGCATTTT. It is translated as CASSQDLRVWVQPQHF.

The chain carries TRBV27 and TRBJ1-2; D is ambiguous. CDR1 and CDR2 from the germline V gene are MNHEY and SMNVEV (reference sequence). V lost 4 bases to trimming and J lost 8 bases, with 8 bases between them. This CDR3 comprises 11 residues. The chain's CDR3 is CASSSGLGYTF. The CDR3 DNA follows: TGTGCCAGCAGTTCAGGCCTAGGCTACACCTTC.

This chain links TRBV20-1 with TRBJ1-6; TRBD1 might be the D (5 bases). Per the germline V gene, CDR1 is DFQATT and CDR2 is SNEGSKA (reference sequence). There are 13 residues in the CDR3. V was trimmed by 1 base and J by 10 bases, leaving 11 bases between them. The chain's CDR3 is CSARGGTGSPLHF. The CDR3 nucleotides are TGCAGTGCTAGAGGGGGGACGGGGTCACCCCTCCACTTT.

This clonotype has more than one count but fewer than ten. The chain combines TRBV20-1 with TRBJ2-1; 13 positions match TRBD2. V lost 5 bases and J lost 3; bases outside the gene matches: 10. Germline V gives CDR1 DFQATT, CDR2 SNEGSKA (reference sequence). This CDR3 is built from 17 residues. CDR3 DNA sequence: TGCAGTGCTGGCCGACTAGCGGGGGGCCGCAGCTACAATGAGCAGTTCTTC. This gives the protein CSAGRLAGGRSYNEQFF.

This clonotype showed up just a few times. The rearrangement joins TRBV2 to TRBJ1-2; D possibly corresponds to TRBD1 (5 bases). The CDR3 sequence is 13 residues long. Per germline, CDR1 SNHLY and CDR2 FYNNEI. The V gene lost 2 bases and the J gene lost 2 bases, with 6 bases spanning the gap. CDR3 DNA: TGTGCCAGCAGTGAAAGGGGCAACTATGGCTACACCTTC. Translating it yields CASSERGNYGYTF.

This clonotype is a singleton in its sample. The V call is TRBV7-9, the J call TRBJ2-3; the D is unclear. Germline V lookup: CDR1 SEHNR, CDR2 FQNEAQ (reference sequence). This CDR3 region has 12 residues. Between the trimmed V and J ends, which lost 5 bases and 5 bases, there was a span of 8 bases. The chain's CDR3 is CASSHLRDTQYF. CDR3 bases: TGTGCCAGCAGCCACCTCAGAGATACGCAGTATTTT.

This clonotype was seen a few times. The chain recombines TRBV12-3 or TRBV12-4 with TRBJ2-2; D gene uncertain. Between the trimmed V and J ends, which lost 6 bases and 2 bases, there was a span of 10 bases. The CDR3 is 14 residues long. The CDR3 region is CASRPGVNTGELFF. CDR3 bases: TGTGCCAGCAGGCCTGGGGTCAACACCGGGGAGCTGTTTTTT.